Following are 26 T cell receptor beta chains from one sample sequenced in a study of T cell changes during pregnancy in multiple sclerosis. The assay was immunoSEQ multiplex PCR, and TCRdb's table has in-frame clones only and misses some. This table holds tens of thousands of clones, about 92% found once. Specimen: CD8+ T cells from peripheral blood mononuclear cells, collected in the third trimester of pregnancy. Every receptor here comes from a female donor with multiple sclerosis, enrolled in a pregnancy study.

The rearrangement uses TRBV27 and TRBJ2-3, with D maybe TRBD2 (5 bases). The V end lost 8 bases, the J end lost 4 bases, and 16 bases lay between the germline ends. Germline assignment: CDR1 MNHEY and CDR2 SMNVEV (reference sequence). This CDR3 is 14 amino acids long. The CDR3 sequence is CASGLPKESDTQYF. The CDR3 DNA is TGTGCCAGCGGACTCCCGAAGGAATCAGATACGCAGTATTTT.

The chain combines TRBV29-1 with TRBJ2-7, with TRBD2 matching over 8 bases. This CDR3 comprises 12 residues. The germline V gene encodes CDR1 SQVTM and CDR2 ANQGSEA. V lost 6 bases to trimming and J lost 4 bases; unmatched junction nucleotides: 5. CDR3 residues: CSVRGGGYEQYF. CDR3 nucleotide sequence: TGCAGCGTCCGGGGGGGAGGGTACGAGCAGTACTTC.

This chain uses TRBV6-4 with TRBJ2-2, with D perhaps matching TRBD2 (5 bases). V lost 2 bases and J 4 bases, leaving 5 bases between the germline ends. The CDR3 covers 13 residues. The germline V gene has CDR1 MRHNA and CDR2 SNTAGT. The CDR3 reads CASSDGSTGELFF. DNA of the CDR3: TGTGCCAGCAGTGACGGGAGCACCGGGGAGCTGTTTTTT.

The CDR3 DNA is TGCGCCAGCACTGGGACAGGGGTTTACGAGCAGTACTTC. The encoded protein is CASTGTGVYEQYF. The chain uses TRBV5-1 and TRBJ2-7; TRBD1 matches at 10 bases. The CDR3 covers 13 residues. Per the germline V gene, CDR1 is SGHRS and CDR2 is YFSETQ. V dropped 6 bases and J dropped 4; count of bases not matched to a gene: 4.

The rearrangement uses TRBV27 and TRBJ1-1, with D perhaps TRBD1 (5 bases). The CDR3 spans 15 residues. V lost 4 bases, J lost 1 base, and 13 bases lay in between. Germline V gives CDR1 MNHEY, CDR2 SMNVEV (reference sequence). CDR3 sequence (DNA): TGTGCCAGCAGTTGGTCGGCGCAGGGGAACACTGAAGCTTTCTTT. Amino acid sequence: CASSWSAQGNTEAFF.

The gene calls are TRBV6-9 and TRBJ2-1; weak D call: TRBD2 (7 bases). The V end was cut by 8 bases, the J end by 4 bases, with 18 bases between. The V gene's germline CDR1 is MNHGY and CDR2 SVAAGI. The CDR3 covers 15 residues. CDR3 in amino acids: CASEGGAGSYNEQFF. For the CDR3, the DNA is TGTGCCAGCGAGGGGGGGGCGGGAAGTTACAATGAGCAGTTCTTC.

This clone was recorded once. The CDR3 coding sequence is TGTGCCAGCAGTTTTGGGACAGGGAACGAGCAGTACTTC. Translating it yields CASSFGTGNEQYF. The chain couples TRBV28 to TRBJ2-7; 9 nucleotides align to TRBD1. Per germline, CDR1 MDHEN and CDR2 SYDVKM. The CDR3 is 13 amino acids. V lost 3 bases, J lost 5 bases, and 2 bases stayed unmatched.

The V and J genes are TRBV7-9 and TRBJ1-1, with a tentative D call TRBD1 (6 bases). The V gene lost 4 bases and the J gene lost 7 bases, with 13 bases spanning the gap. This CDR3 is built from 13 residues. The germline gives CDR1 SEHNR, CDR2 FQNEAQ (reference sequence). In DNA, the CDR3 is TGTGCCAGCAGCTGGATCGGACAGATTGAAGCTTTCTTT. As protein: CASSWIGQIEAFF.

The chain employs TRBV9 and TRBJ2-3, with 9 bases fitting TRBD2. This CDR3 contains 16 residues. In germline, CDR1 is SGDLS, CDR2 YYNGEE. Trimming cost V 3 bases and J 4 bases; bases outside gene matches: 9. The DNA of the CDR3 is TGTGCCAGCAGCGCCGGGACTAGCCCTATACCAGATACGCAGTATTTT. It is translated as CASSAGTSPIPDTQYF.

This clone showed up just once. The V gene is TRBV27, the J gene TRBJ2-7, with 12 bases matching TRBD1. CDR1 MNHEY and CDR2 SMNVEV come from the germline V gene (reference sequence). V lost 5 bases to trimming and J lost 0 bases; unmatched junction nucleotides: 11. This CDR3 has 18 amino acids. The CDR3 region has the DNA TGTGCCAGCAGTCGAGGGACAGGGGGCGGCAAGGCCTCCTACGAGCAGTACTTC. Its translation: CASSRGTGGGKASYEQYF.

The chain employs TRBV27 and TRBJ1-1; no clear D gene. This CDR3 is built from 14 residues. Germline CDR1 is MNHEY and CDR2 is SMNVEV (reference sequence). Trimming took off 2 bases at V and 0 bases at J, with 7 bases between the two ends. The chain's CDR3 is CASSLEGMNTEAFF. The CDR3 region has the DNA TGTGCCAGCAGTTTAGAGGGCATGAACACTGAAGCTTTCTTT.

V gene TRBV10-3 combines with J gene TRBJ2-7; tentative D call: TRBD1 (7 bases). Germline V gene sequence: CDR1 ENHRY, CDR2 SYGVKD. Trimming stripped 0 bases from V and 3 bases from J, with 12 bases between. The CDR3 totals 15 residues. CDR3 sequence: CAISESGGDSYEQYF. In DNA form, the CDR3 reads TGTGCCATCAGTGAGTCCGGAGGGGACAGCTACGAGCAGTACTTC.

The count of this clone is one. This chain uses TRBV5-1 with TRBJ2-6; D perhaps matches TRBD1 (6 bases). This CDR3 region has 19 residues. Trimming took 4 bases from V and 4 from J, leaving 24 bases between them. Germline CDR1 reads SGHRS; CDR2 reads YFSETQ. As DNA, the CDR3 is TGCGCCAGCAGCACGACTCAGGGGCGACCCCAGGGGGGGGCCAACGTCCTGACTTTC. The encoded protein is CASSTTQGRPQGGANVLTF. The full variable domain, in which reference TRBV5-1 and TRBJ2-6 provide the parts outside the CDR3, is KAGVTQTPRYLIKTRGQQVTLSCSPISGHRSVSWYQQTPGQGLQFLFEYFSETQRNKGNFPGRFSGRQFSNSRSEMNVSTLELGDSALYLCASSTTQGRPQGGANVLTFGAGSRLTVL.

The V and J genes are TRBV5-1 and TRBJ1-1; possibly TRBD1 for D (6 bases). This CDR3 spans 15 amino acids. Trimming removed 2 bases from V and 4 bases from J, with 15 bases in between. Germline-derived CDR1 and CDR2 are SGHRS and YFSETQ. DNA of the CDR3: TGCGCCAGCAGCTTATCTCTGGTGGGGGCCACTGAAGCTTTCTTT. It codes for CASSLSLVGATEAFF.

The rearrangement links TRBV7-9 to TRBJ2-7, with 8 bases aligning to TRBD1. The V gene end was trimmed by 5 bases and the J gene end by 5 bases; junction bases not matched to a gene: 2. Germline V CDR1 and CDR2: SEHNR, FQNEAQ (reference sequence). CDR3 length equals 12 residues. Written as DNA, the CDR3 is TGTGCCAGCAGCAAGGACAGGGACGAGCAGTACTTC. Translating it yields CASSKDRDEQYF.

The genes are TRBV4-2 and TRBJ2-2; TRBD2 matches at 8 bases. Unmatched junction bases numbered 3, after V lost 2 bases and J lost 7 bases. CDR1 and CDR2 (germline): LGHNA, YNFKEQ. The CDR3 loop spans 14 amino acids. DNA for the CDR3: TGTGCCAGCAGCCAACTAGCGGGCAACGGGGAGCTGTTTTTT. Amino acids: CASSQLAGNGELFF.

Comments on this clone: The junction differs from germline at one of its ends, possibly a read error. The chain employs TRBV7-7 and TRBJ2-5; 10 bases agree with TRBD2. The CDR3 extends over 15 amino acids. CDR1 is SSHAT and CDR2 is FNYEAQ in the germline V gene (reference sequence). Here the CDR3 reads CASSSGLAQQETQYF. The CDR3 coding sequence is TGTGCTAGCAGTTCGGGACTAGCGCAACAAGAGACCCAGTACTTC.

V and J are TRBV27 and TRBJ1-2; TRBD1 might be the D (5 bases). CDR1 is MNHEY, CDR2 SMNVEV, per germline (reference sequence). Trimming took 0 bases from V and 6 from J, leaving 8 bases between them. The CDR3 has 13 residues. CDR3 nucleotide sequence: TGTGCCAGCAGTTTATCGGGGGGGGATGGCTACACCTTC. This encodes CASSLSGGDGYTF.

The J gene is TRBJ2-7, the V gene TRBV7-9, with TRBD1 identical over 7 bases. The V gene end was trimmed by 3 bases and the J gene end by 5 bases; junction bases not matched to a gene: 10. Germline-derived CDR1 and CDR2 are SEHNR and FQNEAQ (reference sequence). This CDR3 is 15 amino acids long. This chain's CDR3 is CASSLGTGVFHEQYF. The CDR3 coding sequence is TGTGCCAGCAGCTTGGGAACAGGGGTATTCCACGAGCAGTACTTC.

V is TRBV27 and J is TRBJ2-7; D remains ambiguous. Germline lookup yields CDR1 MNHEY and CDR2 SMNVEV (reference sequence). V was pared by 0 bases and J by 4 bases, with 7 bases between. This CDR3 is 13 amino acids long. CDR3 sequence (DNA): TGTGCCAGCAGTTTATCTTACTCATACGAGCAGTACTTC. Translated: CASSLSYSYEQYF.

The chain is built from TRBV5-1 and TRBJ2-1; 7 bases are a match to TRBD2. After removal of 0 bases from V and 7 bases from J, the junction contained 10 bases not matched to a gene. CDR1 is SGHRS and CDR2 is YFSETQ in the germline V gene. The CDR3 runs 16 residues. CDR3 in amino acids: CASSLAGTTLKNEQFF. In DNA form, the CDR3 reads TGCGCCAGCAGCTTGGCGGGGACTACTTTAAAGAATGAGCAGTTCTTC.

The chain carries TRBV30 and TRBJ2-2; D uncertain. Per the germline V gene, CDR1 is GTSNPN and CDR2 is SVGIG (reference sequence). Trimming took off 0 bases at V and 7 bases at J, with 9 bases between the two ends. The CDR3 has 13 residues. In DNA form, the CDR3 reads TGTGCCTGGAGTGTTATAAGAGACGGGGAGCTGTTTTTT. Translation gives CAWSVIRDGELFF.

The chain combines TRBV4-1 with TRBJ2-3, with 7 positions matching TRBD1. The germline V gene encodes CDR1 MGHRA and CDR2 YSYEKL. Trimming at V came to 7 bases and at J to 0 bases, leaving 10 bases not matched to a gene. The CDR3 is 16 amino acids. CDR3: CASTSTGPFSTDTQYF. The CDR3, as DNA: TGCGCCAGCACCTCGACAGGGCCTTTTAGCACAGATACGCAGTATTTT.

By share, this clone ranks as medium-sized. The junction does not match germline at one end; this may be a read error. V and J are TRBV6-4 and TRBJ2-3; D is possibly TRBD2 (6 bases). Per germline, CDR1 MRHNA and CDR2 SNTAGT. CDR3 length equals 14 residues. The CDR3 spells CASSGGTSTDTQYF. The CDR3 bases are TGTGCCAGCAGCGGTGGAACTAGCACCGATACGCAGTATTTT.

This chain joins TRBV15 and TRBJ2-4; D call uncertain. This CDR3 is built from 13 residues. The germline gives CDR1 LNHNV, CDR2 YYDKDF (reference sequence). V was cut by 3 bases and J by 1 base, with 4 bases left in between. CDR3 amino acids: CATSREAKNIQYF. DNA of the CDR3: TGTGCCACCAGCAGGGAGGCCAAAAACATTCAGTACTTC. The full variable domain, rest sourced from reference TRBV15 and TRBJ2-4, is DAMVIQNPRYQVTQFGKPVTLSCSQTLNHNVMYWYQQKSSQAPKLLFHYYDKDFNNEADTPDNFQSRRPNTSFCFLDIRSPGLGDTAMYLCATSREAKNIQYFGAGTRLSVL.

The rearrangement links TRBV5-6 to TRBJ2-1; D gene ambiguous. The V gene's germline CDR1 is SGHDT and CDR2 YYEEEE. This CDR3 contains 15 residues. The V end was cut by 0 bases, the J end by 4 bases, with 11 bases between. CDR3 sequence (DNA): TGTGCCAGCAGCTTGGCAAGCACCTTTTACAATGAGCAGTTCTTC. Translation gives CASSLASTFYNEQFF.